This T cell receptor (beta chain) was sequenced for a study of shared clonotypes between healthy human individuals. Between the trimmed V and J ends, which lost 6 bases and 0 bases, there was a span of 15 bases. There are 16 residues in the CDR3. Germline V lookup: CDR1 LNHDA, CDR2 SQIVND (reference sequence). Splitting the CD4+ cells yielded a CD45RA+ naive subset and a CD45RA-negative memory subset. This table comes from immunoSEQ multiplex PCR, and its TCRdb copy is limited to in-frame clones, with some not included. The table shows some 2,500,000 clones, with 85% to 95% occurring only once. This sequence originates from a man aged 18 to 29 in good health. Some clones in this sample may be carry-over from other donors' samples. V is TRBV19 and J is TRBJ1-3, with D possibly being TRBD1 (5 bases). Sequencing used naive CD4+ T cells from PBMCs. Subset reported: CD45RA+ positively selected. The CDR3 reads CASRGLMWTSGNTIYF. For the CDR3, the DNA is TGTGCCAGTAGGGGGCTAATGTGGACCTCTGGAAACACCATATATTTT.